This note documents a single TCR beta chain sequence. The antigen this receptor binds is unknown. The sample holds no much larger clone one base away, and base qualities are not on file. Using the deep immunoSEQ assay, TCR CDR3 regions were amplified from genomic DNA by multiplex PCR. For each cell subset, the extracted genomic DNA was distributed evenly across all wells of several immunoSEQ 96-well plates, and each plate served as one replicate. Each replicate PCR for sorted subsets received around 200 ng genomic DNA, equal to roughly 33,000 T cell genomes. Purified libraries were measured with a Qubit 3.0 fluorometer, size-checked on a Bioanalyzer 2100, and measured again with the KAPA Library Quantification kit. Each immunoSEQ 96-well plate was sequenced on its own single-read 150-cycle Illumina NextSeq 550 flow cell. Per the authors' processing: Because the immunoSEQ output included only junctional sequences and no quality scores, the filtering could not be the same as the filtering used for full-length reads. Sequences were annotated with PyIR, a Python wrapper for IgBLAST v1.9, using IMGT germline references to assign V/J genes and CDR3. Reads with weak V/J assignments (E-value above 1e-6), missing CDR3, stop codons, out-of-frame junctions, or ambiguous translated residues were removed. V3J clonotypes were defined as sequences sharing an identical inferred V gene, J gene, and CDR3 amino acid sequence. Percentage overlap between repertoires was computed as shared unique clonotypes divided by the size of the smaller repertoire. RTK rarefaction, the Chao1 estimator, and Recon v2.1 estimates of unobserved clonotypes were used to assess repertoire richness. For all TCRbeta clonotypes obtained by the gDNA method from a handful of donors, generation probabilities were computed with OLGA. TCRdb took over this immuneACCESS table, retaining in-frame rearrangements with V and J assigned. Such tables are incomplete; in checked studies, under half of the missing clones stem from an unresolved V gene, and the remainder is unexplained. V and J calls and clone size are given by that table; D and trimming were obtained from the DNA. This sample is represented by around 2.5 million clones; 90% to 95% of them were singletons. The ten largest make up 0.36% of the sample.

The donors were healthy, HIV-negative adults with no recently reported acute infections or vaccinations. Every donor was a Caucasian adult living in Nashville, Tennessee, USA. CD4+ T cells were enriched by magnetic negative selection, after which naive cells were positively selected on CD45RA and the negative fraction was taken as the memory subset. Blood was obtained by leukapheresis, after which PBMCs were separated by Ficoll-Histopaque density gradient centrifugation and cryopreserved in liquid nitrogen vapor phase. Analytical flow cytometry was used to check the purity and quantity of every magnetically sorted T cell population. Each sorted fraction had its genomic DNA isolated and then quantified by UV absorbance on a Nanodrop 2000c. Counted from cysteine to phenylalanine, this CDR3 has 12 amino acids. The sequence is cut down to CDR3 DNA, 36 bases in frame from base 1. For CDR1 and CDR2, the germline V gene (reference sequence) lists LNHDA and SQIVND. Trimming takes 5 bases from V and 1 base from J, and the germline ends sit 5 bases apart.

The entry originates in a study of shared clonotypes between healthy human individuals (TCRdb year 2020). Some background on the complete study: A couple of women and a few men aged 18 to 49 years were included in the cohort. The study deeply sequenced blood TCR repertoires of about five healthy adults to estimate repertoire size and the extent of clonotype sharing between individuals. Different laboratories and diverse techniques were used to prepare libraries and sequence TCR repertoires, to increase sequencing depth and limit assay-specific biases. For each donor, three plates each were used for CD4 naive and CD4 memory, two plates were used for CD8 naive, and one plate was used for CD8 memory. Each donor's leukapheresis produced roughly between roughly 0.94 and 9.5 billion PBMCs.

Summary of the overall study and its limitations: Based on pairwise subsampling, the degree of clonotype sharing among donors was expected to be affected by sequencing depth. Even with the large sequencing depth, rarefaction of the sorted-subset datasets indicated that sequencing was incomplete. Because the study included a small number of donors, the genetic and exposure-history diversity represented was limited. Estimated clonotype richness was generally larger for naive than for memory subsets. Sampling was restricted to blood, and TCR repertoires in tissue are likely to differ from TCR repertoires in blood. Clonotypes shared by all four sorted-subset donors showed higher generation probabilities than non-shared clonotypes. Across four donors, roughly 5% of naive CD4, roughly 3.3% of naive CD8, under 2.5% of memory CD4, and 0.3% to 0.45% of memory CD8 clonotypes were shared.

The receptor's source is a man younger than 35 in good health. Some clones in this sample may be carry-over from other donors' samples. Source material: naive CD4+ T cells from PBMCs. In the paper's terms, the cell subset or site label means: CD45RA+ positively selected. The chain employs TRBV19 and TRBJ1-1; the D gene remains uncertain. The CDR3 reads CASSSKNTEAFF. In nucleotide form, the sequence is TGTGCCAGTAGTTCTAAGAACACTGAAGCTTTCTTT.